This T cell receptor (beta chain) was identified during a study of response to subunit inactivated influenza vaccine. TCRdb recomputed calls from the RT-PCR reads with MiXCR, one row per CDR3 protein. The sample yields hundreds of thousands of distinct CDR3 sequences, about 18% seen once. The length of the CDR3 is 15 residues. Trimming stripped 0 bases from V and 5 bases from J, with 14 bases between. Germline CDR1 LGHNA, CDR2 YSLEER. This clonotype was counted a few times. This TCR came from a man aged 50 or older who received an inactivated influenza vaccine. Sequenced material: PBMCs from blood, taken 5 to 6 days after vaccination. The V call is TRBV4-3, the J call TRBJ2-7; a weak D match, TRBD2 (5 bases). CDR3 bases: TGCGCCAGCAGCCAAGAAAGCGGCTTCGGCCACGAGCAGTACTTC. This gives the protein CASSQESGFGHEQYF.